This entry features one T cell receptor (beta chain) sequence. Its antigen is undetermined. These data originate in a study of shared clonotypes between healthy human individuals. The naive CD8 subset, CD45RO-negative cells positively selected for CCR7, excluded terminally differentiated effector memory CD45RA+ cells. The assay used deep level. Method: immunoSEQ multiplex PCR; TCRdb's copy keeps in-frame clones and lacks some. The sample consists of hundreds of thousands of clones, about 92% of them appearing once. Study-wide results and limits: Generation of non-shared clonotypes was less probable than generation of clonotypes shared by all four donors.

Germline V gene lookup returns CDR1 SGHTS and CDR2 YDEGEE. Trimming took off 1 base at V and 2 bases at J, with 7 bases between the two ends. The CDR3 covers 15 residues. Sequenced input: naive CD8+ T cells sorted from blood. The chain carries TRBV5-8 and TRBJ2-6; no clear D gene. The source of this sequence is a man aged 30 to 39 in good health. The CDR3 loop is CASSLLSPGANVLTF. CDR3 in DNA: TGTGCCAGCAGCTTGTTATCGCCTGGGGCCAACGTCCTGACTTTC.